The next 11 T cell receptor beta chains were all read from a single sample in a study of T-cell memory formation after mild COVID-19. TCRdb used MiXCR to reprocess the 5' RACE reads, holding one entry per CDR3 protein. The table has about 350,000 distinct CDR3 sequences, roughly 13% seen once. The sample was PBMCs or a T cell subset sorted from them (not recorded which). These TCRs come from a young man who had mild COVID-19 (a few samples of this study predate the infection). Cell type and time point are not known.

This clonotype was seen a handful of times. The chain employs TRBV12-3 or TRBV12-4 and TRBJ2-2; 10 nucleotides match TRBD2. V lost 7 bases, J lost 4 bases, and 9 bases stayed unmatched. The CDR3 loop spans 16 amino acids. The CDR3 region has the DNA TGTGCCAGCAACCATCTAGCGGGGGTTGGCACCGGGGAGCTGTTTTTT. This codes for CASNHLAGVGTGELFF.

This chain's CDR3 is CASSDQGSPNSPLHF. In DNA, the CDR3 is TGTGCCAGCAGTGATCAGGGGAGTCCAAATTCACCCCTCCACTTT. This chain joins TRBV2 and TRBJ1-6; D might be TRBD1 (6 bases). V was clipped by 3 bases and J by 7 bases, with 13 bases between them. Germline CDR1 reads SNHLY; CDR2 reads FYNNEI. The CDR3 is made up of 15 amino acids.

V gene TRBV5-1 combines with J gene TRBJ2-5; D is ambiguous. The CDR3 totals 14 residues. With 2 bases removed from V and 4 bases from J, the gap between germline ends came to 12 bases. Germline V gene lookup returns CDR1 SGHRS and CDR2 YFSETQ. CDR3 nucleotide sequence: TGCGCCAGCAGCTTTAGCACAAATTCAGAGACCCAGTACTTC. Translated: CASSFSTNSETQYF. The full variable domain, in which reference TRBV5-1 and TRBJ2-5 provide the parts outside the CDR3, is KAGVTQTPRYLIKTRGQQVTLSCSPISGHRSVSWYQQTPGQGLQFLFEYFSETQRNKGNFPGRFSGRQFSNSRSEMNVSTLELGDSALYLCASSFSTNSETQYFGPGTRLLVL.

This clonotype was seen at least ten times. The chain employs TRBV11-2 and TRBJ2-2; D gene ambiguous. The germline V gene encodes CDR1 SGHAT and CDR2 FQNNGV. The V end was cut by 3 bases, the J end by 1 base, with 9 bases between. The CDR3 sequence is 15 residues long. In nucleotides, the CDR3 is TGTGCCAGCAGCTTTTTGATAGAGAACACCGGGGAGCTGTTTTTT. Protein sequence: CASSFLIENTGELFF. Supplemented by reference TRBV11-2 and TRBJ2-2, the full variable domain reads EAGVAQSPRYKIIEKRQSVAFWCNPISGHATLYWYQQILGQGPKLLIQFQNNGVVDDSQLPKDRFSAERLKGVDSTLKIQPAKLEDSAVYLCASSFLIENTGELFFGEGSRLTVL.

This clonotype was picked up many times. Here the CDR3 DNA reads TGTGCCAGCTCGCGTGCCCCGGCTAGCCGATTGCCAGATACGCAGTATTTT. Amino acids: CASSRAPASRLPDTQYF. The chain couples TRBV18 to TRBJ2-3; TRBD2 might be the D (5 bases). Deletions cut 6 bases from V and 4 bases from J, with 23 bases between. The germline V gene encodes CDR1 KGHSH and CDR2 LQKENI. The CDR3 is 17 residues long.

The rearrangement joins TRBV7-2 to TRBJ2-7; unclear D gene. CDR3 length equals 15 residues. The germline V gene encodes CDR1 SGHTA and CDR2 FQGNSA. V was trimmed by 4 bases and J by 0 bases, leaving 13 bases between them. CDR3 coding DNA: TGTGCCAGCAGCTCACTTCGGTCAGGCTCCTACGAGCAGTACGTC. This codes for CASSSLRSGSYEQYV.

This chain links TRBV2 with TRBJ1-3; D gene uncertain. Germline-derived CDR1 and CDR2 are SNHLY and FYNNEI. This CDR3 spans 15 amino acids. Trimming removed 8 bases from V and 0 bases from J, with 14 bases in between. This CDR3 is CASGGRLFSGNTIYF. The CDR3, as DNA: TGTGCCAGCGGCGGGAGACTCTTCTCTGGAAACACCATATATTTT.

The rearrangement links TRBV20-1 to TRBJ2-2, with D uncertain. The CDR3 totals 11 residues. V lost 7 bases and J 5 bases, leaving 8 bases between the germline ends. Looked up from germline, CDR1 is DFQATT and CDR2 is SNEGSKA (reference sequence). In DNA form, the CDR3 reads TGCAGTGGTCGATTTACCGGGGAGCTGTTTTTT. Its translation is CSGRFTGELFF.

V usage is TRBV20-1 and J usage is TRBJ2-4, with a tentative D call TRBD2 (5 bases). V lost 3 bases and J 5 bases, leaving 14 bases between the germline ends. Germline V gene data show CDR1 as DFQATT and CDR2 as SNEGSKA (reference sequence). The CDR3 runs 14 residues. The CDR3 protein is CSASELGRENIQYF. The CDR3 nucleotides are TGCAGTGCTAGCGAACTAGGGAGAGAAAACATTCAGTACTTC.

This clonotype came up a few times. The chain uses TRBV5-1 and TRBJ1-4; 7 bases agree with TRBD1. Losses at the gene ends were 4 bases for V and 7 bases for J; bases not matched to a gene: 7. CDR3 length: 14 amino acids. CDR1 and CDR2 from the germline V gene are SGHRS and YFSETQ. The CDR3 loop is CASSLGQEFEKLFF. CDR3 coding DNA: TGCGCCAGCAGCCTAGGACAGGAGTTTGAAAAACTGTTTTTT. Looking up the rest from reference TRBV5-1 and TRBJ1-4 gives the full variable domain: KAGVTQTPRYLIKTRGQQVTLSCSPISGHRSVSWYQQTPGQGLQFLFEYFSETQRNKGNFPGRFSGRQFSNSRSEMNVSTLELGDSALYLCASSLGQEFEKLFFGSGTQLSVL.

V is TRBV20-1 and J is TRBJ1-5; 9 nucleotides align to TRBD1. The CDR3 contains 14 residues. Germline V gene data show CDR1 as DFQATT and CDR2 as SNEGSKA (reference sequence). The V segment lost 6 bases and the J segment 7 bases; nucleotides outside the gene matches: 10. The CDR3 region has the DNA TGCAGTGCCACGGGACAGGGCCGACACCAGCCCCAGCATTTT. Translating it yields CSATGQGRHQPQHF.